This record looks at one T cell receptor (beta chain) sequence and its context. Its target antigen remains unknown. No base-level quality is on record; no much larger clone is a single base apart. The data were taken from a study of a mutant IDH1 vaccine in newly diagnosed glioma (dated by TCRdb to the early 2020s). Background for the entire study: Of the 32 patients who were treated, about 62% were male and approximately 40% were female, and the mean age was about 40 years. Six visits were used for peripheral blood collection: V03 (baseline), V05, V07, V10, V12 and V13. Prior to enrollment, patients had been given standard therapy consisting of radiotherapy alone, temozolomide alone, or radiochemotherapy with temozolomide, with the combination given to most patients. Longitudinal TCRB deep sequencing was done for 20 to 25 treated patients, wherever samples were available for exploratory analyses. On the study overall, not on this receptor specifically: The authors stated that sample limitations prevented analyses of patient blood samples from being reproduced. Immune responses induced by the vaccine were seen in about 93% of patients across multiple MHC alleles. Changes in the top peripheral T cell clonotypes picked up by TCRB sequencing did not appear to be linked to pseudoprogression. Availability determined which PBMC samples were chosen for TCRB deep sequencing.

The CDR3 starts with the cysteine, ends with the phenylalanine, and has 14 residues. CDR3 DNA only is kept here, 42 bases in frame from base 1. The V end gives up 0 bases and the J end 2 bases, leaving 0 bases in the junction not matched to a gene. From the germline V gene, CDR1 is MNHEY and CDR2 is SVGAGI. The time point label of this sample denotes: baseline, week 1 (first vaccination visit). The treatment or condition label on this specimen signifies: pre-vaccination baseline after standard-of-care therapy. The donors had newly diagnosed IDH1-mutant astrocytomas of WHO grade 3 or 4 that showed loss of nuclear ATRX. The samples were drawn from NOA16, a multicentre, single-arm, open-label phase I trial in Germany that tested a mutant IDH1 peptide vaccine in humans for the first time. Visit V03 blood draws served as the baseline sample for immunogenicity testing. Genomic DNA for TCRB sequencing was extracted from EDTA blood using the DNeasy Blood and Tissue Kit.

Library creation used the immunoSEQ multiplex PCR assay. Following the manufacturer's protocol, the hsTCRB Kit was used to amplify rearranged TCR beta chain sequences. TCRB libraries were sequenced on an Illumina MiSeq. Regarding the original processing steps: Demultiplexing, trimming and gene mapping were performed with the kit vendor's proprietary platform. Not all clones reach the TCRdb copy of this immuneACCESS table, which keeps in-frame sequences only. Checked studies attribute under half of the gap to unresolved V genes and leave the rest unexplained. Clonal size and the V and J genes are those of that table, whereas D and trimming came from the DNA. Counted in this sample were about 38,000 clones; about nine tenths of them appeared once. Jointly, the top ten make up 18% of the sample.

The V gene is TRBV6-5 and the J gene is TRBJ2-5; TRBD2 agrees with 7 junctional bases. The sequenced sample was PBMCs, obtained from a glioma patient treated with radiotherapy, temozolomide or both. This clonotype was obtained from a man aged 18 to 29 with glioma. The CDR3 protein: CASSYSGGQETQYF. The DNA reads TGTGCCAGCAGTTACTCGGGGGGGCAAGAGACCCAGTACTTC.